The clone carrying this T cell receptor (beta chain) came up many times. Its antigen is currently unknown. The CDR3 covers 12 residues. Germline loops: CDR1 SEHNR, CDR2 FQNEAQ (reference sequence). The ends were cut back, 4 bases at V and 3 bases at J, with 7 bases in the middle. This specimen comes from a study of response to subunit inactivated influenza vaccine. TCRdb processed the RT-PCR reads anew with MiXCR; each CDR3 protein has one entry. Of 450,000 to 600,000 distinct CDR3 sequences in the sample, around 8% are singletons; the top ten hold roughly 13%. Findings and limits, study-wide: Every seasonal influenza vaccination brings in few new T cells, the authors suggested.

The material sequenced was PBMCs from blood, taken approximately 25 months after vaccination. The rearrangement joins TRBV7-9 to TRBJ2-7; D remains unclear. This sequence was found in a man aged 50 to 69 who received an inactivated influenza vaccine. The CDR3 loop reads CASSSKVYEQYF. CDR3 nucleotide sequence: TGTGCCAGCAGCTCAAAAGTCTACGAGCAGTACTTC. Complete variable domain (other parts from reference TRBV7-9 and TRBJ2-7): DTGVSQNPRHKITKRGQNVTFRCDPISEHNRLYWYRQTLGQGPEFLTYFQNEAQLEKSRLLSDRFSAERPKGSFSTLEIQRTEQGDSAMYLCASSSKVYEQYFGPGTRLTVT.